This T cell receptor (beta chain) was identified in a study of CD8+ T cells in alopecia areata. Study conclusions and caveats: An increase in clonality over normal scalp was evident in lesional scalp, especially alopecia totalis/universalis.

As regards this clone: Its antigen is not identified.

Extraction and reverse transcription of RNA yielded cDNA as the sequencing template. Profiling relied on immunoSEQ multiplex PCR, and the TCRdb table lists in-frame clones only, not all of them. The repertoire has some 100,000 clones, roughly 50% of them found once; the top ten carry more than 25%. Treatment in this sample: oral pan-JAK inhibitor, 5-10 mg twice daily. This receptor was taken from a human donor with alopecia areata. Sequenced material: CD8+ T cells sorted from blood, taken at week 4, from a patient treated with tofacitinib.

CDR3 sequence: CAWLYRNEQFF. CDR3 in DNA: TGTGCCTGGCTGTACAGAAATGAGCAGTTCTTC. The chain couples TRBV30 to TRBJ2-1, with unresolved D. From germline, CDR1 is GTSNPN and CDR2 SVGIG (reference sequence). The V end lost 5 bases, the J end lost 7 bases, and 9 bases lay between the germline ends. The CDR3 length is 11 residues.